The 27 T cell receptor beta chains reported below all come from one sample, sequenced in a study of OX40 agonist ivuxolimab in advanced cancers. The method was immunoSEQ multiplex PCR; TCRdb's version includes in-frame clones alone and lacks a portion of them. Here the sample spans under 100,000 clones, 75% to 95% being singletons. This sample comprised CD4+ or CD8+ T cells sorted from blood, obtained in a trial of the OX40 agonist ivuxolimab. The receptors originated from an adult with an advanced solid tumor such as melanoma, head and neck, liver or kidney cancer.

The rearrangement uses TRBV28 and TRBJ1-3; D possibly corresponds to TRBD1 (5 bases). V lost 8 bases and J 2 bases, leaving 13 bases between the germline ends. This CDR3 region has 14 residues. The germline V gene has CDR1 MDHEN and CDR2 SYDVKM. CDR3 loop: CASGERGAGNTIYF. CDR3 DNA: TGTGCCAGCGGGGAACGGGGGGCTGGAAACACCATATATTTT.

The CDR3 protein is CSVAEAYEQYF. The CDR3 DNA sequence: TGCAGCGTTGCTGAGGCCTACGAGCAGTACTTC. The V call is TRBV29-1, the J call TRBJ2-7; D not certain. CDR3 length equals 11 residues. The V and J ends lost 4 bases and 2 bases respectively, with 6 bases between them. Germline V lookup: CDR1 SQVTM, CDR2 ANQGSEA.

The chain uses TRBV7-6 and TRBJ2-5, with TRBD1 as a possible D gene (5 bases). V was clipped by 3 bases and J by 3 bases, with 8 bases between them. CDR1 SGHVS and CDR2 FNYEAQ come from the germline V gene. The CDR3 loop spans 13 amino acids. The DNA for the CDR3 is TGTGCCAGCAGCTTCGCACAGGAAGAGACCCAGTACTTC. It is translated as CASSFAQEETQYF.

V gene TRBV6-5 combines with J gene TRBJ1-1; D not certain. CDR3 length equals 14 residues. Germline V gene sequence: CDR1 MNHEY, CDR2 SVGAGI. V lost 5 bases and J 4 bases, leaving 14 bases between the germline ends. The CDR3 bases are TGTGCCAGCAGTCGAGGGTTTTTTGGCACTGAAGCTTTCTTT. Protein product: CASSRGFFGTEAFF.

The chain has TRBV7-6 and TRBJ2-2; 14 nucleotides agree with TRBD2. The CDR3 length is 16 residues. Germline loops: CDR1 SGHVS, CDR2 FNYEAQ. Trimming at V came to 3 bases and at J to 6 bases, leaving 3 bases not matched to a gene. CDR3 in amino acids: CASSLGTSGSPGELFF. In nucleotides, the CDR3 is TGTGCCAGCAGCTTGGGGACTAGCGGGAGCCCCGGGGAGCTGTTTTTT.

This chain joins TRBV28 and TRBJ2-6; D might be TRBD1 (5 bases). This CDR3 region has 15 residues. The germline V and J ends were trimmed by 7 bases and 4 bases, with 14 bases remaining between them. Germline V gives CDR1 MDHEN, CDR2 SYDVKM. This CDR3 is CASTLTAAGANVLTF. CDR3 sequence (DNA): TGTGCCAGCACCTTGACAGCCGCGGGGGCCAACGTCCTGACTTTC.

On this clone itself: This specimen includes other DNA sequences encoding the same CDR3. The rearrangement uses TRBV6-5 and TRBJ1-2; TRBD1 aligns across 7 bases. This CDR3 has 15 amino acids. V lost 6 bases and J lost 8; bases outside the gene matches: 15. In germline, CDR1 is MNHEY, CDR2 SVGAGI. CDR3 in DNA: TGTGCCAGCAGCCGAACCGGGACAGATCTTTACGGCTACACCTTC. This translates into CASSRTGTDLYGYTF.

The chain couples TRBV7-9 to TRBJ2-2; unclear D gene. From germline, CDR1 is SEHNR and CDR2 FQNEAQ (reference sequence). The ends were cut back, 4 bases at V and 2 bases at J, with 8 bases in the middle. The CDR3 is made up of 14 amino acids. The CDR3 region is CASSSPVNTGELFF. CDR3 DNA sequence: TGTGCCAGCAGCTCCCCTGTAAACACCGGGGAGCTGTTTTTT.

CDR3 in amino acids: CASSDRTGGRYEQYF. CDR3 nucleotides: TGTGCCAGCAGCGACCGGACAGGGGGTCGATACGAGCAGTACTTC. The rearrangement joins TRBV6-1 to TRBJ2-7; TRBD1 matches at 10 bases. There are 15 residues in the CDR3. The germline V gene has CDR1 MNHNS and CDR2 SASEGT. V lost 6 bases to trimming and J lost 4 bases; unmatched junction nucleotides: 9.

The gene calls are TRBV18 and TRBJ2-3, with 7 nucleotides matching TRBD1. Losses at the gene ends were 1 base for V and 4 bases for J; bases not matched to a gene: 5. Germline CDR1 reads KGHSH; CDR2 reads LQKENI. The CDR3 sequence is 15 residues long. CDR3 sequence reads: CASSPRDRVADTQYF. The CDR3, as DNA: TGTGCCAGCTCACCACGGGACAGAGTGGCAGATACGCAGTATTTT.

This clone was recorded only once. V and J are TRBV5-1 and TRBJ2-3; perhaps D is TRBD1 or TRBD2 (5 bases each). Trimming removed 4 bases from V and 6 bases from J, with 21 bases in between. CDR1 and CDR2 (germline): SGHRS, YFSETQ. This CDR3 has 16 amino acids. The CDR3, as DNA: TGCGCCAGCAGCCGGGACGGCAGGCAGACAACGGATACGCAGTATTTT. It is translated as CASSRDGRQTTDTQYF.

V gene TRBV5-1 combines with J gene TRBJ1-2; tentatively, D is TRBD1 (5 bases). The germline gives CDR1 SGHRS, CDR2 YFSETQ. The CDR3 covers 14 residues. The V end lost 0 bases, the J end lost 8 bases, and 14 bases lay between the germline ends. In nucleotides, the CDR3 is TGCGCCAGCAGCTTGGGTGGCAGGGCGGGCGGCTACACCTTC. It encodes CASSLGGRAGGYTF.

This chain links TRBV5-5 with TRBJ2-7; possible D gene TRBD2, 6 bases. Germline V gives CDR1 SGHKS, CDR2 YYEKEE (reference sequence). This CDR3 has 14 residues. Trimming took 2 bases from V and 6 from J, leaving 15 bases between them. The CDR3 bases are TGTGCCAGCAGCTTTACGGGAGTAACGGCCGAGCAGTACTTC. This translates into CASSFTGVTAEQYF. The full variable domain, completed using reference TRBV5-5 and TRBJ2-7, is DAGVTQSPTHLIKTRGQQVTLRCSPISGHKSVSWYQQVLGQGPQFIFQYYEKEERGRGNFPDRFSARQFPNYSSELNVNALLLGDSALYLCASSFTGVTAEQYFGPGTRLTVT.

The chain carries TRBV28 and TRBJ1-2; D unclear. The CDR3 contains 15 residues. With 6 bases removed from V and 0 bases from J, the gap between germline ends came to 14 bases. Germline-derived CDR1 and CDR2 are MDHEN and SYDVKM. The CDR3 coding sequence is TGTGCCAGCAGCCTAGGAGGAATATCTAACTATGGCTACACCTTC. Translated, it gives CASSLGGISNYGYTF.

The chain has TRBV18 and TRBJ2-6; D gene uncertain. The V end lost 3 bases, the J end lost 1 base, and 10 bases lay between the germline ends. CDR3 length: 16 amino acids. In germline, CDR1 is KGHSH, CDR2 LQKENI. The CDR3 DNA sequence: TGTGCCAGCTCACCCCCTGTCGGATCTGGGGCCAACGTCCTGACTTTC. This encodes CASSPPVGSGANVLTF. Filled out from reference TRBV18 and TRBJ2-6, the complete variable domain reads NAGVMQNPRHLVRRRGQEARLRCSPMKGHSHVYWYRQLPEEGLKFMVYLQKENIIDESGMPKERFSAEFPKEGPSILRIQQVVRGDSAAYFCASSPPVGSGANVLTFGAGSRLTVL.

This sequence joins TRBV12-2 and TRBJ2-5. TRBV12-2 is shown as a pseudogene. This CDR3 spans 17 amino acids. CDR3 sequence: CASRLADERSPPETQYF. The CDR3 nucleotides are TGTGCAAGTCGCTTAGCGGACGAACGGAGCCCCCCAGAGACCCAGTACTTC.

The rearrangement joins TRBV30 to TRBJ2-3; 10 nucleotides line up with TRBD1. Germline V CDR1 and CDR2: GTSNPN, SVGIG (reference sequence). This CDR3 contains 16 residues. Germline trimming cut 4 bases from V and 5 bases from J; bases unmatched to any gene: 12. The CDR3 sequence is CAWTTKKGQGGDTQYF. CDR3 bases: TGTGCCTGGACCACCAAAAAAGGACAGGGGGGAGATACGCAGTATTTT.

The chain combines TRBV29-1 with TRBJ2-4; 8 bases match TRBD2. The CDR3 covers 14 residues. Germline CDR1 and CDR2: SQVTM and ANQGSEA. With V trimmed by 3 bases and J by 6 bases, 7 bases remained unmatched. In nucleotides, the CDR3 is TGCAGCGTTGATACGGGAGGGCCGGGAAACATTCAGTACTTC. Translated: CSVDTGGPGNIQYF.

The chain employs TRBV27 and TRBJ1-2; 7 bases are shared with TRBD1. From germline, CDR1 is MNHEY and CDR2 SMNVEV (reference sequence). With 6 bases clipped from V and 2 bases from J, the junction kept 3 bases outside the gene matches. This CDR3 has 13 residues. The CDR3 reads CASRTGPNYGYTF. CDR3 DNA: TGTGCCAGCAGGACAGGGCCCAACTATGGCTACACCTTC.

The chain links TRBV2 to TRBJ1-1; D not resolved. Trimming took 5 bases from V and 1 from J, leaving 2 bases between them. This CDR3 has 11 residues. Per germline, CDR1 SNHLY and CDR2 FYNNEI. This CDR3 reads CASSRNTEAFF. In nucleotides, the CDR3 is TGTGCCAGCAGTCGGAACACTGAAGCTTTCTTT.

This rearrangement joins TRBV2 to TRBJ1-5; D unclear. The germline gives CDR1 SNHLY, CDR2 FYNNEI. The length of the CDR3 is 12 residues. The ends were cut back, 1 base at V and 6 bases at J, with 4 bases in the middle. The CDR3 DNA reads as TGTGCCAGCAGTGAAGGAGCTCAGCCCCAGCATTTT. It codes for CASSEGAQPQHF.

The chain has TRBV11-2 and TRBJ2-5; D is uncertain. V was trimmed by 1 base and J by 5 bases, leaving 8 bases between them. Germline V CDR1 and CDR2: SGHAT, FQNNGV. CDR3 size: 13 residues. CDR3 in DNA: TGTGCCAGCAGCTTAGCGGCCGGCGAGACCCAGTACTTC. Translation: CASSLAAGETQYF.

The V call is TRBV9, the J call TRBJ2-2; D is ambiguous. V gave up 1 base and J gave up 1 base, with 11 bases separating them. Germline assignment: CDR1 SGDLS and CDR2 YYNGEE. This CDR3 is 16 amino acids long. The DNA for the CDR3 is TGTGCCAGCAGCGTATTAGGGCAGATGAACACCGGGGAGCTGTTTTTT. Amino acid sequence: CASSVLGQMNTGELFF.

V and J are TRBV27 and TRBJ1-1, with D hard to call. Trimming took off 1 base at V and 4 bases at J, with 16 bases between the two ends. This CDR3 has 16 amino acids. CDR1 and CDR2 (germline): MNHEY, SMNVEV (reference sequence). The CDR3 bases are TGTGCCAGCAGTTTATTTATTTTTGGGCAGACCACTGAAGCTTTCTTT. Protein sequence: CASSLFIFGQTTEAFF.

CDR3 sequence reads: CASSPGGLNTGELFF. CDR3 in DNA: TGTGCCAGCTCACCAGGGGGGCTGAACACCGGGGAGCTGTTTTTT. This chain links TRBV18 with TRBJ2-2; the D call may be TRBD1 or TRBD2 (6 bases each). Germline V lookup: CDR1 KGHSH, CDR2 LQKENI. Trimming stripped 2 bases from V and 1 base from J, with 8 bases between. CDR3 size: 15 residues.

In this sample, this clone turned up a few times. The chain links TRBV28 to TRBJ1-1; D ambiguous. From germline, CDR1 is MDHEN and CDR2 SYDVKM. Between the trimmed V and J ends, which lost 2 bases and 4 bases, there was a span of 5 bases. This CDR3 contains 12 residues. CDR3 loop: CASSLMGTEAFF. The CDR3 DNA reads TGTGCCAGCAGTTTAATGGGCACTGAAGCTTTCTTT.

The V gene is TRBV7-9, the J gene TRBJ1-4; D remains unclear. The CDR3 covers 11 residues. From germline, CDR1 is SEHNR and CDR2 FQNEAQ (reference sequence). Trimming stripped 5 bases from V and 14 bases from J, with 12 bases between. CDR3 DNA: TGTGCCAGCAGCAAACAAATTGGGCTGTTTTTT. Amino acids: CASSKQIGLFF.